One and the same sample provided the 5 T cell receptor beta chains below, sequenced in a study of T-cell reconstitution after alpha-beta-depleted transplantation in children. This sample's TCRbeta library carried unique molecular identifier barcodes. MiXCR was run by TCRdb on the PCR reads, yielding one entry per CDR3 protein. The profile shows some 490,000 distinct CDR3 sequences, approximately 12% of them singletons. The sequencing here drew on PBMCs from the stem cell graft donor, taken from the stem cell graft. The receptors stem from a human donor who donated a stem cell graft to a child with combined immunodeficiency.

The chain couples TRBV11-2 to TRBJ2-1; 12 nucleotides line up with TRBD2. The trim removed 6 bases at V and 12 bases at J, leaving 15 bases unmatched. Germline values: CDR1 SGHAT, CDR2 FQNNGV. The CDR3 is 16 residues long. The CDR3 DNA is TGTGCCAGCAGTCGCCTCCCTAGCGGGAGGGCCTCCGCGCAGTTCTTC. It encodes CASSRLPSGRASAQFF.

This clonotype showed up many times. This sequence joins TRBV6-1 and TRBJ2-3, with a weak D call TRBD1 (6 bases). There are 15 residues in the CDR3. Germline V lookup: CDR1 MNHNS, CDR2 SASEGT. V gave up 11 bases and J gave up 0 bases, with 18 bases separating them. DNA for the CDR3: TGTGCCTGCCCCCGGACGGACAGCAGCACAGATACGCAGTATTTT. Encoded protein: CACPRTDSSTDTQYF.

The CDR3 loop reads CASSFGNYEQFF. The CDR3, as DNA: TGTGCCAGCAGTTTCGGGAACTATGAGCAGTTCTTC. The chain recombines TRBV28 with TRBJ2-1; weak D call: TRBD2 (5 bases). Germline V gives CDR1 MDHEN, CDR2 SYDVKM. The V and J ends lost 3 bases and 8 bases respectively, with 8 bases between them. This CDR3 contains 12 residues.

This clonotype was detected many times. The V and J genes are TRBV29-1 and TRBJ1-6, with 7 bases lining up with TRBD1. This CDR3 spans 15 amino acids. Germline V lookup: CDR1 SQVTM, CDR2 ANQGSEA. V lost 5 bases and J lost 3; bases outside the gene matches: 7. The CDR3, as DNA: TGCAGCGTTTCCTTCGGACAGGACTATAATTCACCCCTCCACTTT. Translated: CSVSFGQDYNSPLHF.

The rearrangement joins TRBV25-1 to TRBJ2-7; D is perhaps TRBD2 (6 bases). V lost 4 bases, J lost 2 bases, and 15 bases lay in between. Per the germline V gene, CDR1 is MGHDK and CDR2 is SYGVNS. The CDR3 covers 15 residues. CDR3: CASSGGLSVPYEQYF. The DNA of the CDR3 is TGTGCCAGCAGTGGGGGACTGTCAGTTCCCTACGAGCAGTACTTC.